Listed here are 17 T cell receptor beta chains from one sample, sequenced in a study of cytotoxic CD8 clonotypes in ibrutinib-treated CLL. The assay was immunoSEQ multiplex PCR, and TCRdb's table has in-frame clones only and misses some. The repertoire holds about 140,000 clones, with 60% to 80% as singletons. Material: PBMCs, obtained after 12 months of ibrutinib treatment. The receptors shown here come from a human donor with chronic lymphocytic leukemia.

This clone was detected once. The chain carries TRBV10-3 and TRBJ1-5; weak D call: TRBD1 (6 bases). Trimming pared 3 bases from V and 4 bases from J, leaving 13 bases between. The germline V gene has CDR1 ENHRY and CDR2 SYGVKD. This CDR3 region has 15 residues. The CDR3 protein is CAISEQGKGNQPQHF. CDR3 DNA sequence: TGTGCCATCAGTGAACAGGGTAAAGGGAATCAGCCCCAGCATTTT.

V usage is TRBV28 and J usage is TRBJ1-5; possibly TRBD1 for D (6 bases). Trimming stripped 6 bases from V and 6 bases from J, with 12 bases between. The CDR3 sequence is 13 residues long. Germline V CDR1 and CDR2: MDHEN, SYDVKM. CDR3 sequence (DNA): TGTGCCAGCAGACGACAGGCGGCTCAGCCCCAGCATTTT. Translating gives CASRRQAAQPQHF.

This rearrangement joins TRBV4-1 to TRBJ2-1; D possibly corresponds to TRBD2 (5 bases). This CDR3 comprises 15 residues. Germline lookup yields CDR1 MGHRA and CDR2 YSYEKL. The V gene lost 1 base and the J gene lost 9 bases, with 16 bases spanning the gap. The DNA of the CDR3 is TGCGCCAGCAGCCAAGTCATTTCAGAGGCGGGTGAGCAGTTCTTC. Its translation: CASSQVISEAGEQFF.

This clone was found a few times. The rearrangement links TRBV28 to TRBJ2-7, with 9 positions matching TRBD2. V trimming: 4 bases; J trimming: 9 bases; junction bases outside the gene matches: 13. The CDR3 runs 15 residues. Germline V gene data show CDR1 as MDHEN and CDR2 as SYDVKM. The CDR3 region has the DNA TGTGCCAGCAGTTCACTAGGCGGGAGGGTCGGGTGGCAGTACTTC. Translating gives CASSSLGGRVGWQYF.

This clone has only one observation. The rearrangement links TRBV27 to TRBJ2-1, with 12 nucleotides matching TRBD2. Germline V CDR1 and CDR2: MNHEY, SMNVEV (reference sequence). This CDR3 has 17 residues. The ends lost 6 bases at V and 7 bases at J; junction bases unmatched: 13. CDR3 in DNA: TGTGCCAGCAGCCCTACCGTGACTAGCGGGAGATTAAATGAGCAGTTCTTC. It specifies CASSPTVTSGRLNEQFF.

The chain has TRBV28 and TRBJ2-2; D ambiguous. This CDR3 spans 16 amino acids. Trimming took off 5 bases at V and 1 base at J, with 14 bases between the two ends. Per the germline V gene, CDR1 is MDHEN and CDR2 is SYDVKM. The CDR3 DNA reads TGTGCCAGCAGTCCCCCGGGCAGTAGGAACACCGGGGAGCTGTTTTTT. This gives the protein CASSPPGSRNTGELFF.

The genes are TRBV7-2 and TRBJ1-1; no clear D. The germline V gene has CDR1 SGHTA and CDR2 FQGNSA. The CDR3 covers 15 residues. V lost 5 bases and J lost 5, with 18 bases in between. In DNA, the CDR3 is TGTGCCAGCAGCCCCTTTAGGTCTGGGAGTACTGAAGCTTTCTTT. As protein: CASSPFRSGSTEAFF.

This clone occurred many times. The chain links TRBV4-2 to TRBJ1-3, with a weak D call TRBD1 (6 bases). This CDR3 is 15 amino acids long. In germline, CDR1 is LGHNA, CDR2 YNFKEQ. Trimming removed 2 bases from V and 2 bases from J, with 10 bases in between. CDR3 amino acids: CASSQQGTTGNTIYF. DNA of the CDR3: TGTGCCAGCAGCCAACAAGGGACAACTGGAAACACCATATATTTT.

This chain connects TRBV7-9 to TRBJ1-5; D might be TRBD1 (5 bases). V gave up 2 bases and J gave up 5 bases, with 7 bases separating them. There are 13 residues in the CDR3. Germline V lookup: CDR1 SEHNR, CDR2 FQNEAQ (reference sequence). For the CDR3, the DNA is TGTGCCAGCAGCTTACAGGGAGATCAGCCCCAGCATTTT. Residues: CASSLQGDQPQHF. The whole variable domain, remainder taken from reference TRBV7-9 and TRBJ1-5, is DTGVSQNPRHKITKRGQNVTFRCDPISEHNRLYWYRQTLGQGPEFLTYFQNEAQLEKSRLLSDRFSAERPKGSFSTLEIQRTEQGDSAMYLCASSLQGDQPQHFGDGTRLSIL.

The chain joins TRBV2 to TRBJ1-1; TRBD1 is a possible D gene (6 bases). CDR3 size: 14 residues. The germline gives CDR1 SNHLY, CDR2 FYNNEI. V lost 6 bases to trimming and J lost 5 bases, with 16 bases between them. CDR3 nucleotides: TGTGCCAGCAGCCCGGACAGTATGGGTACTGAAGCTTTCTTT. The encoded protein is CASSPDSMGTEAFF.

This clone appeared a single time. The V and J genes are TRBV11-3 and TRBJ2-1; maybe TRBD2 (6 bases). Germline CDR1 SGHNT, CDR2 YENEEA. V lost 1 base to trimming and J lost 4 bases, with 14 bases between them. This CDR3 has 16 residues. The CDR3 nucleotides are TGTGCCAGCAGCTTAGGACAGCGGGCCATATACAATGAGCAGTTCTTC. Translation: CASSLGQRAIYNEQFF.

The rearrangement joins TRBV7-2 to TRBJ2-7; D gene ambiguous. The V and J ends lost 1 base and 3 bases respectively, with 7 bases between them. CDR1 is SGHTA and CDR2 is FQGNSA in the germline V gene. The CDR3 sequence is 13 residues long. CDR3 amino acids: CASSLGQFYEQYF. The CDR3 DNA follows: TGTGCCAGCAGCTTAGGCCAATTCTACGAGCAGTACTTC.

The V call is TRBV14, the J call TRBJ2-7, with D tentatively TRBD2 (6 bases). The CDR3 has 14 amino acids. V was clipped by 0 bases and J by 4 bases, with 10 bases between them. Per the germline V gene, CDR1 is SGHDN and CDR2 is FVKESK. The CDR3 spells CASSQDVREYEQYF. The DNA for the CDR3 is TGTGCCAGCAGCCAAGATGTCCGGGAGTACGAGCAGTACTTC.

V usage is TRBV2 and J usage is TRBJ2-7; 7 bases agree with TRBD2. From germline, CDR1 is SNHLY and CDR2 FYNNEI. The CDR3 sequence is 14 residues long. With V trimmed by 7 bases and J by 0 bases, 6 bases remained unmatched. CDR3 nucleotides: TGTGCCAGCAAAGACCGGGAGGCCTCCTACGAGCAGTACTTC. Its translation: CASKDREASYEQYF.

The chain recombines TRBV13 with TRBJ2-1, with D tentatively TRBD2 (6 bases). The CDR3 covers 16 residues. Germline V gene data show CDR1 as PRHDT and CDR2 as FYEKMQ (reference sequence). Trimming removed 4 bases from V and 0 bases from J, with 13 bases in between. CDR3 residues: CASSSTGGVSYNEQFF. The DNA of the CDR3 is TGTGCCAGCAGCTCCACAGGCGGGGTCTCCTACAATGAGCAGTTCTTC.

CDR3 residues: CASSGQGLGQPQHF. DNA of the CDR3: TGTGCCAGCAGTGGACAGGGGCTAGGGCAGCCCCAGCATTTT. The chain is built from TRBV6-5 and TRBJ1-5; 9 bases align to TRBD1. Germline V gene data show CDR1 as MNHEY and CDR2 as SVGAGI. This CDR3 contains 14 residues. The ends lost 5 bases at V and 7 bases at J; junction bases unmatched: 6.

This clone has at least ten counts. The chain carries TRBV7-2 and TRBJ2-7; D possibly uses TRBD1 or TRBD2 (5 bases each). The V and J ends lost 5 bases and 4 bases respectively, with 12 bases between them. This CDR3 spans 13 amino acids. From germline, CDR1 is SGHTA and CDR2 FQGNSA. CDR3 nucleotides: TGTGCCAGCAGCGAGGGGCGGGTTTACGAGCAGTACTTC. Its protein product is CASSEGRVYEQYF. The full variable domain, with the rest looked up from reference TRBV7-2 and TRBJ2-7, is GAGVSQSPSNKVTEKGKDVELRCDPISGHTALYWYRQSLGQGLEFLIYFQGNSAPDKSGLPSDRFSAERTGGSVSTLTIQRTQQEDSAVYLCASSEGRVYEQYFGPGTRLTVT.